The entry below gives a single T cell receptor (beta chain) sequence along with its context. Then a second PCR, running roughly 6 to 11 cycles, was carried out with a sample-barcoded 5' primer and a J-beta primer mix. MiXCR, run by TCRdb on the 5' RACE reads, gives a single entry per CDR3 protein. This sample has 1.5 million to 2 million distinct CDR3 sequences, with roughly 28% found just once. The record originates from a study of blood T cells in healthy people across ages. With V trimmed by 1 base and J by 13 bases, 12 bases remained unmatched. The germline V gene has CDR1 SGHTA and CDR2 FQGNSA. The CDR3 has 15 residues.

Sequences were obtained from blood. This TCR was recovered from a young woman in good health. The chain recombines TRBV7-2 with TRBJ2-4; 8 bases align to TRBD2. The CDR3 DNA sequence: TGTGCCAGCAGCTTAGAAGGGCTAGCGGGCAATGAGCAGTACTTC. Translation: CASSLEGLAGNEQYF.